The source of this T cell receptor beta chain is a study of shared clonotypes between healthy human individuals. The CDR3 consists of 15 residues. Germline CDR1 and CDR2: MNHNS and SASEGT. With 1 base removed from V and 0 bases from J, the gap between germline ends came to 7 bases. Libraries were prepared by immunoSEQ multiplex PCR; TCRdb keeps only in-frame clonotypes and omits some of them. The data hold 2.5 million or so clones, with approximately 92% observed a single time. The clonotype was recovered from a man aged 18 to 30 in good health. The chain is built from TRBV6-1 and TRBJ2-1; no reliable D call. The material sequenced was naive CD4+ T cells sorted from blood. Subset here: CD45RA+ positively selected. The CDR3 here is CASSEGSSSYNEQFF. The CDR3 DNA follows: TGTGCCAGCAGTGAAGGCTCTAGCTCCTACAATGAGCAGTTCTTC.